The source of this T cell receptor (beta chain) is a study of blood T cell repertoires in COVID-19. Generated by immunoSEQ multiplex PCR, the TCRdb table keeps only in-frame clones and is missing some. This sample carries tens of thousands of clones, around three quarters of them seen once, and the ten largest clones take 6.5% to 9%. Germline V CDR1 and CDR2: GTSNPN, SVGIG (reference sequence). The CDR3 totals 15 residues. Unmatched junction bases numbered 9, after V lost 3 bases and J lost 4 bases. Material: peripheral blood. This chain uses TRBV30 with TRBJ2-3; TRBD2 aligns across 8 bases. This TCR was recovered from a man between 70 and 80 years old with acute or convalescent COVID-19. This CDR3 is CAWRIGGANPDTQYF. CDR3 DNA sequence: TGTGCCTGGAGAATCGGGGGGGCCAACCCAGATACGCAGTATTTT.